The 9 T cell receptor beta chains listed next were all sequenced from one sample in a study of glioma-infiltrating T cells. Amplification of TCR alpha and beta CDR3 regions from RNA used iRepertoire nested multiplex PCR. TCRdb recomputed calls from the multiplex PCR reads with MiXCR, one row per CDR3 protein. The sample includes roughly 200,000 distinct CDR3 sequences, approximately 30% of them seen just once. The material sequenced was glioma tissue, nonneoplastic brain tissue, or PBMCs (not recorded which). The receptors here all came from a human donor with low-grade glioma or glioblastoma, undergoing nonglioma brain surgery, or in good health (not recorded which).

At least ten counts were recorded for this clonotype. The V and J genes are TRBV12-3 or TRBV12-4 and TRBJ1-2, with no clear D. CDR3 size: 15 residues. V lost 3 bases and J 1 base, leaving 12 bases between the germline ends. CDR3 amino acids: CASSLGFGSNYGYTF. The CDR3 region has the DNA TGTGCCAGCAGTTTGGGTTTTGGGAGTAACTATGGCTACACCTTC.

Notes on this clonotype: Being one base from a much bigger clone, this may be a read error. The chain's CDR3 is CASSLYRDYNGQFF. In DNA form, the CDR3 reads TGTGCCAGCAGCTTATACAGGGATTACAATGGGCAGTTCTTC. The chain combines TRBV7-2 with TRBJ2-1, with D possibly TRBD1 on 6 matching bases. This CDR3 comprises 14 residues. From germline, CDR1 is SGHTA and CDR2 FQGNSA.

This clonotype occurred many times. J is TRBJ2-4 and V is TRBV6-1; 8 nucleotides line up with TRBD1. The germline V gene encodes CDR1 MNHNS and CDR2 SASEGT. V gave up 7 bases and J gave up 16 bases; unmatched junction bases: 18. This CDR3 contains 14 residues. The CDR3 reads CASTTGGSKNIPYF. In nucleotides, the CDR3 is TGTGCCAGCACCACAGGGGGATCAAAAAACATTCCTTACTTC.

The V call is TRBV27, the J call TRBJ2-1, with 13 bases identical to TRBD2. The germline CDR1 and CDR2 sequences are MNHEY and SMNVEV (reference sequence). The CDR3 consists of 15 residues. The V gene end was trimmed by 5 bases and the J gene end by 9 bases; junction bases not matched to a gene: 7. CDR3 in amino acids: CASSPWTSGRPEQFF. The CDR3 bases are TGTGCCAGCAGTCCCTGGACTAGCGGGAGACCTGAGCAGTTCTTC.

The chain joins TRBV5-1 to TRBJ2-3; 9 bases are a match to TRBD1. The V segment lost 0 bases and the J segment 5 bases; nucleotides outside the gene matches: 4. The CDR3 has 15 residues. Germline V gene sequence: CDR1 SGHRS, CDR2 YFSETQ. CDR3: CASSLEQGAIDTQYF. In DNA form, the CDR3 reads TGCGCCAGCAGCTTGGAACAGGGGGCGATAGATACGCAGTATTTT.

The V and J genes are TRBV12-3 or TRBV12-4 and TRBJ2-1; a weak D match, TRBD1 (5 bases). This CDR3 spans 13 amino acids. V lost 1 base to trimming and J lost 10 bases, with 11 bases between them. CDR3 protein: CASSLVQGIEQFF. CDR3 sequence (DNA): TGTGCCAGCAGTTTAGTGCAGGGTATCGAGCAGTTCTTC.

This clonotype came up many times. The J gene is TRBJ2-1, the V gene TRBV2; 10 bases agree with TRBD1. Germline assignment: CDR1 SNHLY and CDR2 FYNNEI. V lost 10 bases and J lost 5; bases outside the gene matches: 8. This CDR3 is 14 amino acids long. CDR3 sequence: CATESGTGDNEQFF. As DNA, the CDR3 is TGTGCCACCGAGTCCGGGACAGGGGACAATGAGCAGTTCTTC.

At least ten counts were recorded for this clonotype. The chain joins TRBV28 to TRBJ2-5, with D unclear. Trimming took off 6 bases at V and 2 bases at J, with 16 bases between the two ends. The CDR3 loop spans 15 amino acids. The V gene's germline CDR1 is MDHEN and CDR2 SYDVKM. The DNA for the CDR3 is TGTGCCAGCAGACAAGCCGACTCACCACAAGAGACCCAGTACTTC. Its translation is CASRQADSPQETQYF.

This clonotype was observed at least ten times. The chain joins TRBV10-3 to TRBJ2-3; 9 bases agree with TRBD2. With 1 base clipped from V and 5 bases from J, the junction kept 7 bases outside the gene matches. Germline lookup yields CDR1 ENHRY and CDR2 SYGVKD. The CDR3 has 16 amino acids. The CDR3 DNA follows: TGTGCCATCAGTGAGTTTAGCGGGAGTATGTTAGATACGCAGTATTTT. Its protein is CAISEFSGSMLDTQYF.